The TCR beta chain described here comes from a study of T cells in Graves' hyperthyroidism and ophthalmopathy. CDR3 length: 16 amino acids. With 5 bases clipped from V and 4 bases from J, the junction kept 10 bases outside the gene matches. CDR1 is MDHEN, CDR2 SYDVKM, per germline. This clonotype was seen repeatedly, ten times or more. Amplification targeted TCR beta CDR3 regions from RNA transcripts. Primed by the HTBI set, a first-round RT-PCR was run on the TCR CDR3. TCRdb used MiXCR to reprocess the multiplex PCR reads, holding one entry per CDR3 protein. The repertoire holds around 450,000 distinct CDR3 sequences, with roughly an eighth as singletons.

The TCR was taken from a woman aged 18 to 35 with Graves' hyperthyroidism. The chain recombines TRBV28 with TRBJ2-2, with 7 bases that match TRBD2. Material: blood. CDR3 sequence reads: CASSLMGGRITGELFF. The DNA for the CDR3 is TGTGCCAGCAGTCTCATGGGAGGGCGGATCACCGGGGAGCTGTTTTTT.